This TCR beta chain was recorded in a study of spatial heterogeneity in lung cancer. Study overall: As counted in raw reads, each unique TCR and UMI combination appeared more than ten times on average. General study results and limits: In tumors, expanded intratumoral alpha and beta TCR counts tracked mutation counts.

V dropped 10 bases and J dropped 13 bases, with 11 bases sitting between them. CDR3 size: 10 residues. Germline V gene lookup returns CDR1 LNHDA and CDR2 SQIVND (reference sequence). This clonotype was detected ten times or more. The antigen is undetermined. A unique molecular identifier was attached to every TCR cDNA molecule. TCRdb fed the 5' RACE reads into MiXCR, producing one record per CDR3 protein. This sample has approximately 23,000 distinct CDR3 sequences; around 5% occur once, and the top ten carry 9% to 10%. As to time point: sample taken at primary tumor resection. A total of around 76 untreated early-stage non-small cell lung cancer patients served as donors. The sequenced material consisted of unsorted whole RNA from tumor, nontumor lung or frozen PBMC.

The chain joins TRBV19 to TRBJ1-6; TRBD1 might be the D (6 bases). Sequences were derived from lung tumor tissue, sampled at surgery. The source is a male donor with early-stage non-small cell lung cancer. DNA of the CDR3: TGTGCCACCACGGGGGCCCCCCTCCACTTT. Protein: CATTGAPLHF.